This T cell receptor (beta chain) originates from a study of lymphopenia after photon versus proton radiotherapy. Study-level findings and limits: Relative stability marked proton patients; photon patients lost diversity and naive cells. Better survival with proton therapy was suggested as possible, not demonstrated. After the lymphocyte nadir, photon-treated repertoires showed oligoclonal expansion, especially of CD8+ Temra cells.

Only in-frame clones appear in the TCRdb table, and some are missing; sequencing was by immunoSEQ multiplex PCR. The sample has about 42,000 clones, around four fifths seen once. This clone has a handful of counts. Its specificity is unknown. CDR1 MNHEY and CDR2 SMNVEV come from the germline V gene (reference sequence). This CDR3 spans 16 amino acids. Trimming cost V 8 bases and J 3 bases, with 19 bases left between them. The starting material was peripheral blood, obtained from a patient treated with proton-based radiotherapy. The V and J genes are TRBV27 and TRBJ2-2, with D maybe TRBD2 (6 bases). The origin of this receptor is a woman in her sixties or seventies with pancreatic cancer. The chain's CDR3 is CASLNFGRGDTGELFF. The CDR3 coding sequence is TGTGCCAGCTTAAATTTCGGGAGAGGGGACACCGGGGAGCTGTTTTTT.